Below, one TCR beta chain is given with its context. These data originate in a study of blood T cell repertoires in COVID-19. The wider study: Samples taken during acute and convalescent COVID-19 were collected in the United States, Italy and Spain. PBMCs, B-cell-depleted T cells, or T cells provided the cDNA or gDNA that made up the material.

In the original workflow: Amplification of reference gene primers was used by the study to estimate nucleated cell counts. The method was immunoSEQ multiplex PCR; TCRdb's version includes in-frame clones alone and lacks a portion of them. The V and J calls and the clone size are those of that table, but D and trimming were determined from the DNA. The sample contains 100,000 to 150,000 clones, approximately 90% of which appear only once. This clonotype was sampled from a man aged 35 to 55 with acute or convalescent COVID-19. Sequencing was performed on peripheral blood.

The CDR3 DNA reads TGTGCCTGGAGCCCGGGAGGGGCTGGAAACACCATATATTTT. Translation gives CAWSPGGAGNTIYF. This chain connects TRBV30 to TRBJ1-3; D might be TRBD1 (5 bases). This CDR3 has 14 amino acids. Per germline, CDR1 GTSNPN and CDR2 SVGIG (reference sequence). Trimming left V 3 bases short and J 2 bases short, with 11 bases between. The full variable domain, completed using reference TRBV30 and TRBJ1-3, is SQTIHQWPATLVQPVGSPLSLECTVEGTSNPNLYWYRQAAGRGLQLLFYSVGIGQISSEVPQNLSASRPQDRQFILSSKKLLLSDSGFYLCAWSPGGAGNTIYFGEGSWLTVV.